The next 32 T cell receptor beta chains were all read from a single sample in a study of long-term antiretroviral therapy in people with HIV. The libraries were made with immunoSEQ v3.0 at survey level. TCRdb's copy holds only in-frame clones and misses some; the assay was immunoSEQ multiplex PCR. The sample has about 32,000 clones; 97% are singletons. The material was unsorted PBMCs, obtained 7.6 years after starting antiretroviral therapy. These TCRs come from a young man with HIV.

This chain connects TRBV11-2 to TRBJ2-3; no definite D call. Germline V gene lookup returns CDR1 SGHAT and CDR2 FQNNGV. The CDR3 runs to 13 residues. The V end lost 6 bases, the J end lost 7 bases, and 14 bases lay between the germline ends. CDR3 sequence reads: CASRHRLLNTQYF. CDR3 DNA: TGTGCCAGCAGACATCGACTCCTTAATACGCAGTATTTT.

J is TRBJ2-7 and V is TRBV6-4; D gene ambiguous. The CDR3 consists of 13 residues. Looked up from germline, CDR1 is MRHNA and CDR2 is SNTAGT. Trimming cost V 8 bases and J 2 bases, with 13 bases left between them. CDR3 in DNA: TGTGCCAGCCCGCTACAGCGTACCTACGAGCAGTACTTC. Protein product: CASPLQRTYEQYF.

The chain has TRBV5-4 and TRBJ2-7; possibly TRBD1 for D (5 bases). V gave up 5 bases and J gave up 4 bases, with 13 bases separating them. CDR1 and CDR2 (germline): SGHNT, YYREEE (reference sequence). This CDR3 comprises 13 residues. The CDR3 nucleotides are TGTGCCAGCAGTGGGGCAGCCCCTTACGAGCAGTACTTC. This translates into CASSGAAPYEQYF.

V gene TRBV5-6 combines with J gene TRBJ1-5, with D perhaps matching TRBD1 (5 bases). The CDR3 covers 14 residues. In germline, CDR1 is SGHDT, CDR2 YYEEEE. V was clipped by 4 bases and J by 7 bases, with 15 bases between them. CDR3 residues: CASSPWGVRQPQHF. The CDR3 DNA reads as TGTGCCAGCAGCCCCTGGGGGGTTCGGCAGCCCCAGCATTTT.

This chain links TRBV13 with TRBJ2-7; D is unresolved. Germline CDR1 and CDR2: PRHDT and FYEKMQ (reference sequence). V was cut by 0 bases and J by 6 bases, with 18 bases left in between. CDR3 length: 16 residues. The CDR3 nucleotides read TGTGCCAGCAGCTTAGGATTACAGTCACCGGCCTCCGAGCAGTACTTC. It is translated as CASSLGLQSPASEQYF.

A single count supports this clone. The chain combines TRBV7-2 with TRBJ1-2, with D unclear. V lost 5 bases to trimming and J lost 1 base, with 17 bases between them. This CDR3 is built from 16 residues. In germline, CDR1 is SGHTA, CDR2 FQGNSA. The CDR3 coding sequence is TGTGCCAGCAGCCCCGAGGTTGGGCAGAATAACTATGGCTACACCTTC. It codes for CASSPEVGQNNYGYTF.

The genes are TRBV6-6 and TRBJ2-7; TRBD1 might be the D (6 bases). Trimming shortened V by 8 bases and J by 4 bases, and 15 bases separated the two germline ends. CDR1 is MNHNY, CDR2 SVGAGI, per germline (reference sequence). The CDR3 is 13 residues long. CDR3 DNA sequence: TGTGCCAGCCGCCCCCAGGGGAAATACGAGCAGTACTTC. Encoded protein: CASRPQGKYEQYF.

The chain is built from TRBV7-9 and TRBJ2-1; D unresolved. CDR1 SEHNR and CDR2 FQNEAQ come from the germline V gene (reference sequence). V was clipped by 5 bases and J by 6 bases, with 17 bases between them. The CDR3 totals 15 residues. The CDR3 protein is CASSLPSRLVNEQFF. The DNA for the CDR3 is TGTGCCAGCAGCCTCCCCAGTAGGCTCGTCAATGAGCAGTTCTTC.

CDR3 sequence (DNA): TGCGCCAGCAGCTCACTAGCGGGGGAGGAAAGGACCCAGTACTTC. Translation: CASSSLAGEERTQYF. The rearrangement joins TRBV5-1 to TRBJ2-5; the match to TRBD2 covers 11 bases. V dropped 3 bases and J dropped 7; count of bases not matched to a gene: 8. CDR1 is SGHRS and CDR2 is YFSETQ in the germline V gene. This CDR3 comprises 15 residues.

The chain uses TRBV18 and TRBJ2-1, with TRBD2 as a possible D gene (5 bases). Between the trimmed V and J ends, which lost 6 bases and 10 bases, there was a span of 25 bases. Looked up from germline, CDR1 is KGHSH and CDR2 is LQKENI. The CDR3 runs to 16 residues. The CDR3 DNA sequence: TGTGCCAGCTCCTTGGTATTTGAGGGATATGGAAGCGAGCAGTTCTTC. Encoded protein: CASSLVFEGYGSEQFF.

CDR3 sequence: CASSERQGNYGYTF. CDR3 nucleotides: TGTGCCAGCAGTGAGCGACAGGGGAACTATGGCTACACCTTC. The chain joins TRBV2 to TRBJ1-2, with TRBD1 matching over 8 bases. The trim removed 3 bases at V and 2 bases at J, leaving 2 bases unmatched. Per the germline V gene, CDR1 is SNHLY and CDR2 is FYNNEI. The CDR3 contains 14 residues.

The J gene is TRBJ2-3, the V gene TRBV7-3; tentatively, D is TRBD2 (6 bases). CDR1 and CDR2 from the germline V gene are SGHTA and FQGTGA. This CDR3 contains 15 residues. V gave up 4 bases and J gave up 0 bases, with 11 bases separating them. As DNA, the CDR3 is TGTGCCAGCAGCTGGACCGGGACTAGCACAGATACGCAGTATTTT. Its protein product is CASSWTGTSTDTQYF. The whole variable domain, filled in from reference TRBV7-3 and TRBJ2-3, reads GAGVSQTPSNKVTEKGKYVELRCDPISGHTALYWYRQSLGQGPEFLIYFQGTGAADDSGLPNDRFFAVRPEGSVSTLKIQRTERGDSAVYLCASSWTGTSTDTQYFGPGTRLTVL.

V gene TRBV9 combines with J gene TRBJ2-5; D is perhaps TRBD2 (5 bases). Looked up from germline, CDR1 is SGDLS and CDR2 is YYNGEE. The CDR3 sequence is 15 residues long. V gave up 0 bases and J gave up 1 base, with 10 bases separating them. This chain's CDR3 is CASSVVGLPQETQYF. The DNA of the CDR3 is TGTGCCAGCAGCGTAGTAGGACTCCCCCAAGAGACCCAGTACTTC.

This rearrangement joins TRBV19 to TRBJ1-5; D uncertain. CDR3 size: 13 residues. Per germline, CDR1 LNHDA and CDR2 SQIVND (reference sequence). V lost 3 bases and J 5 bases, leaving 8 bases between the germline ends. In nucleotides, the CDR3 is TGTGCCAGTAGTATTAGGCCAGATCAGCCCCAGCATTTT. Protein product: CASSIRPDQPQHF.

This clone came up once. The chain joins TRBV7-3 to TRBJ2-2; no reliable D call. The germline V gene encodes CDR1 SGHTA and CDR2 FQGTGA. This CDR3 has 13 amino acids. Trimming took 1 base from V and 10 from J, leaving 10 bases between them. The CDR3 nucleotides are TGTGCCAGCAGCTTAATTTCTTCCGCGGAGCTGTTTTTT. This translates into CASSLISSAELFF.

The chain links TRBV6-6 to TRBJ1-1; TRBD1 is a possible D gene (5 bases). In germline, CDR1 is MNHNY, CDR2 SVGAGI (reference sequence). Trimming removed 7 bases from V and 7 bases from J, with 13 bases in between. The CDR3 runs to 12 residues. This CDR3 reads CASTPGGFEAFF. CDR3 in DNA: TGTGCCAGCACTCCGGGGGGTTTTGAAGCTTTCTTT.

The genes are TRBV7-2 and TRBJ2-7; D unclear. The CDR3 runs to 14 residues. V lost 2 bases and J 3 bases, leaving 11 bases between the germline ends. In germline, CDR1 is SGHTA, CDR2 FQGNSA. The DNA for the CDR3 is TGTGCCAGCAGCTTACTTCTAGGCTTCTACGAGCAGTACTTC. This encodes CASSLLLGFYEQYF.

The chain uses TRBV11-2 and TRBJ2-3; D is ambiguous. The CDR3 has 15 residues. From germline, CDR1 is SGHAT and CDR2 FQNNGV. V lost 2 bases and J 6 bases, leaving 15 bases between the germline ends. The CDR3 is CASSLRVQTKDTQYF. CDR3 in DNA: TGTGCCAGCAGCTTAAGGGTGCAAACTAAGGATACGCAGTATTTT.

The chain is built from TRBV5-6 and TRBJ2-3, with 10 positions matching TRBD2. The CDR3 is made up of 16 amino acids. Germline CDR1 is SGHDT and CDR2 is YYEEEE. Germline trimming cut 4 bases from V and 1 base from J; bases unmatched to any gene: 6. CDR3 protein: CASSARGTSGTDTQYF. The CDR3 nucleotides read TGTGCCAGCAGCGCCCGCGGGACTAGCGGCACAGATACGCAGTATTTT.

The rearrangement joins TRBV11-3 to TRBJ2-3; no firm D call. The CDR3 loop spans 13 amino acids. V was clipped by 5 bases and J by 4 bases, with 10 bases between them. Germline V gene lookup returns CDR1 SGHNT and CDR2 YENEEA. CDR3 DNA sequence: TGTGCCAGCAGCCCCTCGTCAGCAGATACGCAGTATTTT. Translating gives CASSPSSADTQYF.

A word on this clone: The junction departs from the called germline gene at one end, perhaps through a read error. This sequence joins TRBV19 and TRBJ1-5; TRBD1 is a possible D gene (6 bases). CDR1 is LNHDA, CDR2 SQIVND, per germline (reference sequence). CDR3 size: 13 residues. The CDR3 sequence is CASSIGGTRAFNF. DNA for the CDR3: TGTGCCAGTAGTATTGGCGGGACAAGGGCCTTTAATTTT.

The rearrangement uses TRBV2 and TRBJ2-7; 11 bases fit TRBD1. CDR3 size: 14 residues. Unmatched junction bases numbered 2, after V lost 4 bases and J lost 3 bases. Germline-derived CDR1 and CDR2 are SNHLY and FYNNEI. The CDR3 DNA sequence: TGTGCCAGCAGTGGGGGACAGGGGGACTACGAGCAGTACTTC. It is translated as CASSGGQGDYEQYF.

The chain combines TRBV7-9 with TRBJ1-4; no reliable D call. CDR1 is SEHNR and CDR2 is FQNEAQ in the germline V gene (reference sequence). The CDR3 sequence is 13 residues long. V was shortened by 5 bases and J by 4 bases, with 8 bases between the two germline ends. CDR3 nucleotides: TGTGCCAGCAGCCGGCTCATTAATGAAAAACTGTTTTTT. Its protein is CASSRLINEKLFF. Based on the CDR3 plus reference TRBV7-9 and TRBJ1-4, the full variable domain is DTGVSQNPRHKITKRGQNVTFRCDPISEHNRLYWYRQTLGQGPEFLTYFQNEAQLEKSRLLSDRFSAERPKGSFSTLEIQRTEQGDSAMYLCASSRLINEKLFFGSGTQLSVL.

The chain links TRBV9 to TRBJ2-1; D assignment may be TRBD1 or TRBD2 (5 bases each). CDR3 length: 13 residues. V lost 0 bases and J lost 9, with 10 bases in between. Germline-derived CDR1 and CDR2 are SGDLS and YYNGEE. CDR3 in amino acids: CASSVAGQREQFF. The CDR3 DNA sequence: TGTGCCAGCAGCGTAGCGGGGCAGCGTGAGCAGTTCTTC.

The chain joins TRBV7-2 to TRBJ1-1, with D hard to call. Trimming removed 2 bases at V and 8 bases at J, with 9 bases between. Per the germline V gene, CDR1 is SGHTA and CDR2 is FQGNSA. The CDR3 is 12 residues long. CDR3 nucleotides: TGTGCCAGCAGCTTAACCGGGCGAGAAGCTTTCTTT. The encoded protein is CASSLTGREAFF.

This chain joins TRBV27 and TRBJ2-3; maybe TRBD2 (5 bases). This CDR3 contains 17 residues. CDR1 and CDR2 from the germline V gene are MNHEY and SMNVEV (reference sequence). V lost 2 bases to trimming and J lost 6 bases, with 21 bases between them. CDR3 residues: CASSLSAFSSLLDTQYF. In DNA, the CDR3 is TGTGCCAGCAGTTTAAGTGCCTTTTCTAGCCTTCTGGATACGCAGTATTTT.

The gene calls are TRBV4-3 and TRBJ2-7; D is undetermined. V lost 4 bases and J 6 bases, leaving 16 bases between the germline ends. This CDR3 spans 14 amino acids. Per germline, CDR1 LGHNA and CDR2 YSLEER. In nucleotides, the CDR3 is TGCGCCAGCAGCCTTGGACGTTCCGGGTCCGAGCAGTACTTC. Translating gives CASSLGRSGSEQYF.

This chain joins TRBV9 and TRBJ2-1; D gene uncertain. Germline assignment: CDR1 SGDLS and CDR2 YYNGEE. This CDR3 is 15 amino acids long. With 4 bases removed from V and 0 bases from J, the gap between germline ends came to 11 bases. The CDR3: CASSPLTSSYNEQFF. CDR3 nucleotides: TGTGCCAGCAGCCCTCTAACGAGCTCCTACAATGAGCAGTTCTTC.

This chain uses TRBV4-2 with TRBJ1-1; no firm D call. In germline, CDR1 is LGHNA, CDR2 YNFKEQ. V lost 0 bases, J lost 3 bases, and 17 bases lay in between. The CDR3 runs 17 residues. The CDR3 is CASSQDQVSQLDTEAFF. The CDR3 nucleotides read TGTGCCAGCAGCCAAGATCAAGTGAGCCAGCTGGACACTGAAGCTTTCTTT.

The V call is TRBV9, the J call TRBJ2-5, with 11 bases that match TRBD1. Germline V lookup: CDR1 SGDLS, CDR2 YYNGEE. J lost 2 bases, V lost 3 bases, and 3 bases had no gene match. The CDR3 sequence is 15 residues long. CDR3 residues: CASSARDRGQETQYF. The CDR3 DNA reads TGTGCCAGCAGCGCCCGGGACAGGGGGCAAGAGACCCAGTACTTC.

This rearrangement joins TRBV27 to TRBJ2-2; the match to TRBD2 covers 8 bases. The CDR3 is 14 amino acids. The junction had 5 bases not matched to a gene; V was cut back by 6 bases and J by 5 bases. The germline gives CDR1 MNHEY, CDR2 SMNVEV (reference sequence). The CDR3 sequence is CASSIAGSTGELFF. CDR3 nucleotide sequence: TGTGCCAGCAGCATAGCGGGGTCGACCGGGGAGCTGTTTTTT.

This clone was found once. V gene TRBV7-9 combines with J gene TRBJ1-6; no clear D gene. The CDR3 contains 12 residues. Germline V gene data show CDR1 as SEHNR and CDR2 as FQNEAQ (reference sequence). The ends were cut back, 5 bases at V and 10 bases at J, with 9 bases in the middle. The CDR3 bases are TGTGCCAGCAGCCCCCCAGGCTCACCCCTCCACTTT. As protein: CASSPPGSPLHF.